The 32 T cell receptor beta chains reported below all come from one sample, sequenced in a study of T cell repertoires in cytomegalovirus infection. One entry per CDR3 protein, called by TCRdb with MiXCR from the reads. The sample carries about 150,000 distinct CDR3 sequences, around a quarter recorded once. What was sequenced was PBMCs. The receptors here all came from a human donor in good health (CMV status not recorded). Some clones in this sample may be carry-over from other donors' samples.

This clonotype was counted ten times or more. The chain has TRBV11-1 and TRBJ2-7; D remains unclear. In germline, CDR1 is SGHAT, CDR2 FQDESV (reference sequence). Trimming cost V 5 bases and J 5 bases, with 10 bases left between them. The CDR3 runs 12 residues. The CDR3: CASSVFVDEQYF. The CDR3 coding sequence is TGTGCCAGCAGCGTCTTTGTTGACGAGCAGTACTTC.

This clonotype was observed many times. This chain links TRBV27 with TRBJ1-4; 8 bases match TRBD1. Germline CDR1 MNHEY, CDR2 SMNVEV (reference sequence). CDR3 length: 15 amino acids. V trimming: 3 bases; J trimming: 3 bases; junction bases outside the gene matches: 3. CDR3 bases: TGTGCCAGCAGTTTCCAGACAGGGGCTAATGAAAAACTGTTTTTT. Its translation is CASSFQTGANEKLFF.

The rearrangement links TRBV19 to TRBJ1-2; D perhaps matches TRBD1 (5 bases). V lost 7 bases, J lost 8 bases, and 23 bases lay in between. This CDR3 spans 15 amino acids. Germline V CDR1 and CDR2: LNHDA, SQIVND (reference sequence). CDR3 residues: CASNPRWAGLSGYTF. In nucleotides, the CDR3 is TGTGCCAGTAACCCCCGCTGGGCAGGGTTGAGCGGCTACACCTTC.

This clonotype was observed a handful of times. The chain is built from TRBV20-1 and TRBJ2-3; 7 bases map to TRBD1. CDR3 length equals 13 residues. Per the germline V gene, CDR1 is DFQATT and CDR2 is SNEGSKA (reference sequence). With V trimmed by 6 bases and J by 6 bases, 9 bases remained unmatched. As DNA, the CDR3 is TGCAGTGCCGCCGGGACAGTCGGCGATACGCAGTATTTT. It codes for CSAAGTVGDTQYF.

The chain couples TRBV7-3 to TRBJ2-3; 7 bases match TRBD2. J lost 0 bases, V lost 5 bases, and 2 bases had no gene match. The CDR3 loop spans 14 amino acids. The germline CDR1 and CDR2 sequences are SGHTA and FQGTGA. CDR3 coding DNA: TGTGCCAGCAGCAAAGCGGGGAGCACAGATACGCAGTATTTT. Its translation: CASSKAGSTDTQYF.

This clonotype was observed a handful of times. The CDR3 loop reads CSVGRDNTGETQYF. For the CDR3, the DNA is TGCAGCGTTGGCCGGGACAATACAGGGGAGACCCAGTACTTC. This sequence joins TRBV29-1 and TRBJ2-5; tentatively, D is TRBD1 (6 bases). Germline assignment: CDR1 SQVTM and CDR2 ANQGSEA. The CDR3 is 14 residues long. V lost 4 bases and J lost 5, with 17 bases in between.

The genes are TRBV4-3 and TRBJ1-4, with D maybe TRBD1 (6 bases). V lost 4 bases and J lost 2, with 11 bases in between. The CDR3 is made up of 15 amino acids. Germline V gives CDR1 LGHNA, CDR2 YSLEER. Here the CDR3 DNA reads TGCGCCAGCAGCCCCACAGGGACCACTAATGAAAAACTGTTTTTT. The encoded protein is CASSPTGTTNEKLFF.

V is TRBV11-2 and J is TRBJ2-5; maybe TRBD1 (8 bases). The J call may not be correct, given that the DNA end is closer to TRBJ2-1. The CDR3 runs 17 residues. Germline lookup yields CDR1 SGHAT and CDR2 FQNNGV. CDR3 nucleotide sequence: TGTGCCAGCAGCCCCAACTGGACAGGGAGGGGGAGTGAGACCCAGTTCTTC. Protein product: CASSPNWTGRGSETQFF.

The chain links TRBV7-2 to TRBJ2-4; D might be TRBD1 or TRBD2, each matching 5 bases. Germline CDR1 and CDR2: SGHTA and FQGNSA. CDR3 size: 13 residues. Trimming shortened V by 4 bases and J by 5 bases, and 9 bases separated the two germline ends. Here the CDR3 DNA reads TGTGCCAGCAGCTCCGGGACCCAAAACATTCAGTACTTC. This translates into CASSSGTQNIQYF.

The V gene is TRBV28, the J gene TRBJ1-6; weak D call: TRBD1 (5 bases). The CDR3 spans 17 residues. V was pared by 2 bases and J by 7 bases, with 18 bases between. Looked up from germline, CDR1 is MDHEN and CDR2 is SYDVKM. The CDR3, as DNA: TGTGCCAGCAGTTTAGCGGGGGTTGGTAGCGGGAATTCACCCCTCCACTTT. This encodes CASSLAGVGSGNSPLHF.

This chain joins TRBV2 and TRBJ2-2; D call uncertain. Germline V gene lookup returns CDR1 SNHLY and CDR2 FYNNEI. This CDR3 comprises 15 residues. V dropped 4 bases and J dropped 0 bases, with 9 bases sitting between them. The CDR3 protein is CASSVKLSNTGELFF. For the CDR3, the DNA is TGTGCCAGCAGTGTAAAGTTATCGAACACCGGGGAGCTGTTTTTT.

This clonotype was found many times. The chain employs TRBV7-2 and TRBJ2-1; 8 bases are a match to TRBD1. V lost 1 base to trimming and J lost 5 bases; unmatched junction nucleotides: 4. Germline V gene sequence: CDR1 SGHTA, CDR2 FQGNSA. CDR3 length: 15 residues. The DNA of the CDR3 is TGTGCCAGCAGCTTAGGGACAGGGTCGCACAATGAGCAGTTCTTC. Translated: CASSLGTGSHNEQFF.

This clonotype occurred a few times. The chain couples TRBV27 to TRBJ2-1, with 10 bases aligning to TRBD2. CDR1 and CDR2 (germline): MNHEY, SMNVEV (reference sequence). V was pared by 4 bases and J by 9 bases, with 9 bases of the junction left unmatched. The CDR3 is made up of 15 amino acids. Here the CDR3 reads CASSSSGGRGGEQFF. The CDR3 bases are TGTGCCAGCAGTTCTAGCGGGGGAAGAGGGGGTGAGCAGTTCTTC.

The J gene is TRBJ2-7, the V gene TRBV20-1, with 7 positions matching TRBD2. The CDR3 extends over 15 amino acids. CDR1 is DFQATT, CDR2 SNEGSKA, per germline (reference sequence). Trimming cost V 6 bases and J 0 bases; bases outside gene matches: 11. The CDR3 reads CSATGTTRLSYEQYF. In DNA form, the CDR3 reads TGCAGTGCAACCGGGACTACCCGTCTCTCCTACGAGCAGTACTTC.

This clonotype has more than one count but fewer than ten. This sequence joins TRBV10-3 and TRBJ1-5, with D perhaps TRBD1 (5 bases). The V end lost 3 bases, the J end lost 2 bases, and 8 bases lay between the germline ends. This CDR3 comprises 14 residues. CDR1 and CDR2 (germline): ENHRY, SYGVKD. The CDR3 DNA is TGTGCCATCAGTGAAGGGGATGGCAATCAGCCCCAGCATTTT. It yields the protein CAISEGDGNQPQHF.

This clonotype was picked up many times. CDR3 residues: CAAEGQGHGETQYF. In DNA, the CDR3 is TGTGCCGCCGAGGGGCAGGGGCATGGAGAGACCCAGTACTTC. The rearrangement joins TRBV28 to TRBJ2-5, with a tentative D call TRBD1 (6 bases). The CDR3 contains 14 residues. Trimming pared 11 bases from V and 4 bases from J, leaving 20 bases between. Per germline, CDR1 MDHEN and CDR2 SYDVKM.

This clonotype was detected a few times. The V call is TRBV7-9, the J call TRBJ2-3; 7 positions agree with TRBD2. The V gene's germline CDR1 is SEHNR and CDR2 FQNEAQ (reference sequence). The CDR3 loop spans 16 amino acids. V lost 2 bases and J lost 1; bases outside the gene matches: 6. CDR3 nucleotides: TGTGCCAGCAGCTTATTGGGAGGGCCCGGCACAGATACGCAGTATTTT. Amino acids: CASSLLGGPGTDTQYF.

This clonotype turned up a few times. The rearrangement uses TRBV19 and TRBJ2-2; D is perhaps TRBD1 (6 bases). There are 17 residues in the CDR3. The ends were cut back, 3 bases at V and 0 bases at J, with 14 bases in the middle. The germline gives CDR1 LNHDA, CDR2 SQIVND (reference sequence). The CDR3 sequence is CASSIRQTGPNTGELFF. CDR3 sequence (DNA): TGTGCCAGTAGTATTAGGCAGACAGGACCGAACACCGGGGAGCTGTTTTTT.

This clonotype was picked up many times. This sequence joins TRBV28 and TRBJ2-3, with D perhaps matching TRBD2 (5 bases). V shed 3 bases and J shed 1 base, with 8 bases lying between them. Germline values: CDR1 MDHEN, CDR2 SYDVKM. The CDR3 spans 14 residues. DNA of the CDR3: TGTGCCAGCAGTTTGCTGCGGGGCACAGATACGCAGTATTTT. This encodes CASSLLRGTDTQYF.

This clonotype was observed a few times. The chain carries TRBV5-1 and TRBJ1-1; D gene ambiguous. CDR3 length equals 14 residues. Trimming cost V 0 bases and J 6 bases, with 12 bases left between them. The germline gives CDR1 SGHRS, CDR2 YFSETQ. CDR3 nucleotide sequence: TGCGCCAGCAGCTTGGCCGCTGGGTTTGCTGAAGCTTTCTTT. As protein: CASSLAAGFAEAFF.

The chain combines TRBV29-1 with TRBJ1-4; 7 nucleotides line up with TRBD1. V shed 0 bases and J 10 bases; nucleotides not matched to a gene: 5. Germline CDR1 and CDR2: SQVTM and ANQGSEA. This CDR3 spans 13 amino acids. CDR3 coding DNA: TGCAGCGTTGAAGATCCAGGGGGAGGAAAACTGTTTTTT. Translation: CSVEDPGGGKLFF. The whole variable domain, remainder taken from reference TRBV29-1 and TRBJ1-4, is SAVISQKPSRDICQRGTSLTIQCQVDSQVTMMFWYRQQPGQSLTLIATANQGSEATYESGFVIDKFPISRPNLTFSTLTVSNMSPEDSSIYLCSVEDPGGGKLFFGSGTQLSVL.

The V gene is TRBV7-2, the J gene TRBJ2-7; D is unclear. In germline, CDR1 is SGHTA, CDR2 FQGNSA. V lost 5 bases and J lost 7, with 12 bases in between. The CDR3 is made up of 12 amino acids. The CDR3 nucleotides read TGTGCCAGCAGCCTCGGACCTCCGGAGCAGTACTTC. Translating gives CASSLGPPEQYF. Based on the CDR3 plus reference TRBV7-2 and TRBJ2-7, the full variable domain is GAGVSQSPSNKVTEKGKDVELRCDPISGHTALYWYRQSLGQGLEFLIYFQGNSAPDKSGLPSDRFSAERTGGSVSTLTIQRTQQEDSAVYLCASSLGPPEQYFGPGTRLTVT.

The CDR3 DNA is TGTGCCAGCAATCCGGATACGCAGTATTTT. Residues: CASNPDTQYF. This chain joins TRBV27 and TRBJ2-3; D uncertain. The germline gives CDR1 MNHEY, CDR2 SMNVEV (reference sequence). The CDR3 extends over 10 amino acids. The germline V and J ends were trimmed by 7 bases and 6 bases, with 5 bases remaining between them.

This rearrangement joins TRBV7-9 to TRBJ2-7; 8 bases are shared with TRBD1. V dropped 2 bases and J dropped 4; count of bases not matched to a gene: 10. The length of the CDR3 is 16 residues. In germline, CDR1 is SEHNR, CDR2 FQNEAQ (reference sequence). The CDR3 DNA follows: TGTGCCAGCAGCTTATCAGGAGGACAGGGCCGGTACGAGCAGTACTTC. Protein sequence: CASSLSGGQGRYEQYF. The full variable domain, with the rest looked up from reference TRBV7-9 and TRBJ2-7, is DTGVSQNPRHKITKRGQNVTFRCDPISEHNRLYWYRQTLGQGPEFLTYFQNEAQLEKSRLLSDRFSAERPKGSFSTLEIQRTEQGDSAMYLCASSLSGGQGRYEQYFGPGTRLTVT.

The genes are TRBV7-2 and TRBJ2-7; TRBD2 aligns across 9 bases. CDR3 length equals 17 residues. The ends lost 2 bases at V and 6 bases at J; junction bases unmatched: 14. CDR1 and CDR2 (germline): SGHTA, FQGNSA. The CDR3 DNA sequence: TGTGCCAGCAGCTTACTAGGCGCGGGAGGGCCCCCCGCCGAGCAGTACTTC. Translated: CASSLLGAGGPPAEQYF.

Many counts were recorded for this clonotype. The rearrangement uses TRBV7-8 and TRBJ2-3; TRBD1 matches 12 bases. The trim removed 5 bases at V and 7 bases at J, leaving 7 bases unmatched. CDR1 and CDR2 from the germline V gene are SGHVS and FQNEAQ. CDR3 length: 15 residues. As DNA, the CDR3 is TGTGCCAGCAGCCCCGGGACAGGGGGCGGAAATACGCAGTATTTT. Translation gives CASSPGTGGGNTQYF.

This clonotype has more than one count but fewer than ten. CDR3 sequence: CASRTMASVQKTQYF. Here the CDR3 DNA reads TGTGCCAGCAGGACAATGGCTAGCGTTCAGAAGACCCAGTACTTC. The chain employs TRBV28 and TRBJ2-5, with D perhaps matching TRBD2 (6 bases). V shed 6 bases and J shed 6 bases, with 20 bases lying between them. In germline, CDR1 is MDHEN, CDR2 SYDVKM. The CDR3 sequence is 15 residues long.

The CDR3 region is CASSLAPGQNYEQYF. The CDR3 coding sequence is TGTGCCAGCAGCTTGGCGCCCGGGCAAAACTACGAGCAGTACTTC. The V and J genes are TRBV5-4 and TRBJ2-7; no reliable D call. Trimming shortened V by 0 bases and J by 3 bases, and 13 bases separated the two germline ends. This CDR3 contains 15 residues. Germline loops: CDR1 SGHNT, CDR2 YYREEE (reference sequence).

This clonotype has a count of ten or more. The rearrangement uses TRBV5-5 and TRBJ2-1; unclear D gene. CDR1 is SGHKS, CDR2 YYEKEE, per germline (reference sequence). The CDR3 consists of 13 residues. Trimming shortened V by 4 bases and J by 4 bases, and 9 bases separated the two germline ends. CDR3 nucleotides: TGTGCCAGCAGCCTGCTGGTGTACAATGAGCAGTTCTTC. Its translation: CASSLLVYNEQFF.

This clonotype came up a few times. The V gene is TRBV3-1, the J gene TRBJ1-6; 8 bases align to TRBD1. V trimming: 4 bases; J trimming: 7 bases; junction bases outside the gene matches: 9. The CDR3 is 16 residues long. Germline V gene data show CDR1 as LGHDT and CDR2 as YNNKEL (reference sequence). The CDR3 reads CASSPRTGFNNSPLHF. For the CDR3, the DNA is TGTGCCAGCAGCCCAAGGACAGGGTTCAACAATTCACCCCTCCACTTT.

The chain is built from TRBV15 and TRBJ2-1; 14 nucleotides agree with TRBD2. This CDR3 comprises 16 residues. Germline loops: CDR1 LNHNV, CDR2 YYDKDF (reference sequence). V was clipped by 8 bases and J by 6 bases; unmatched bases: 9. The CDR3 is CATGGTSGRSRNEQFF. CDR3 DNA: TGTGCCACCGGAGGGACTAGCGGGAGATCGCGCAATGAGCAGTTCTTC.

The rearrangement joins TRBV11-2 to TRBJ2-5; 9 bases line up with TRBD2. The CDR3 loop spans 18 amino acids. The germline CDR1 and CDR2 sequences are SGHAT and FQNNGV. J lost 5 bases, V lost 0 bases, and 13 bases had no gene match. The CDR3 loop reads CASSLDVVAGGPAETQYF. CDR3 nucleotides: TGTGCCAGCAGCTTAGATGTGGTGGCGGGAGGGCCCGCGGAGACCCAGTACTTC. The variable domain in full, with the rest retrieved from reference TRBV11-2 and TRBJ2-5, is EAGVAQSPRYKIIEKRQSVAFWCNPISGHATLYWYQQILGQGPKLLIQFQNNGVVDDSQLPKDRFSAERLKGVDSTLKIQPAKLEDSAVYLCASSLDVVAGGPAETQYFGPGTRLLVL.